A single sample gave rise to the 28 T cell receptor beta chains below, sequenced in a study of blood T cell repertoires in COVID-19. The assay was immunoSEQ multiplex PCR, and TCRdb's table has in-frame clones only and misses some. The sample has 250,000 to 300,000 clones, approximately 89% seen once. Sample: PBMCs or T cells enriched from blood (not recorded which). The receptor set was obtained from a woman aged 45-59 years who had been exposed to COVID-19.

This clone was seen once. V is TRBV2 and J is TRBJ2-1; 9 bases fit TRBD2. V shed 10 bases and J 7 bases; nucleotides not matched to a gene: 11. CDR1 SNHLY and CDR2 FYNNEI come from the germline V gene. CDR3 size: 14 residues. For the CDR3, the DNA is TGTGCCAATACCCTTGCGGGGGGGAGAAATGAGCAGTTCTTC. It is translated as CANTLAGGRNEQFF.

The V gene is TRBV4-1, the J gene TRBJ1-6; possibly TRBD1 for D (6 bases). The CDR3 loop spans 16 amino acids. V was clipped by 4 bases and J by 6 bases, with 16 bases between them. Germline CDR1 MGHRA, CDR2 YSYEKL. The CDR3: CASSLPGGRGNSPLHF. For the CDR3, the DNA is TGCGCCAGCAGCCTACCGGGGGGCAGGGGTAATTCACCCCTCCACTTT.

This clone was seen a single time. The chain recombines TRBV2 with TRBJ1-2; 7 nucleotides agree with TRBD1. CDR3 length: 11 residues. With 8 bases clipped from V and 8 bases from J, the junction kept 5 bases outside the gene matches. Germline CDR1 is SNHLY and CDR2 is FYNNEI. CDR3 nucleotide sequence: TGTGCCAGCCTCCGGACAGGAGGCTACACCTTC. Residues: CASLRTGGYTF. The full variable domain, in which reference TRBV2 and TRBJ1-2 provide the parts outside the CDR3, is EPEVTQTPSHQVTQMGQEVILRCVPISNHLYFYWYRQILGQKVEFLVSFYNNEISEKSEIFDDQFSVERPDGSNFTLKIRSTKLEDSAMYFCASLRTGGYTFGSGTRLTVV.

This sequence joins TRBV25-1 and TRBJ2-1; possible D gene TRBD2, 5 bases. This CDR3 comprises 15 residues. V lost 8 bases to trimming and J lost 4 bases, with 18 bases between them. Germline V lookup: CDR1 MGHDK, CDR2 SYGVNS. CDR3 nucleotide sequence: TGTGCCAGCCAGCACTCGGGGAAGACTTACAATGAGCAGTTCTTC. Translation: CASQHSGKTYNEQFF.

This chain connects TRBV6-1 to TRBJ2-2, with D uncertain. The length of the CDR3 is 16 residues. The ends were cut back, 2 bases at V and 2 bases at J, with 12 bases in the middle. CDR1 and CDR2 (germline): MNHNS, SASEGT. The CDR3 DNA reads as TGTGCCAGCAGTGAACGATCAACCAGAAACACCGGGGAGCTGTTTTTT. This translates into CASSERSTRNTGELFF.

V usage is TRBV6-2 or TRBV6-3 and J usage is TRBJ2-5, with 8 positions matching TRBD2. The CDR3 is made up of 16 amino acids. Germline CDR1 and CDR2: MNHEY and SVGEGT. The V and J ends lost 4 bases and 4 bases, in that order; junction bases with no gene match: 11. CDR3 nucleotides: TGTGCCAGCAGTTCATATGGACTAGCAGGTCGAGAGACCCAGTACTTC. Encoded protein: CASSSYGLAGRETQYF.

This clone showed up just once. This chain joins TRBV3-1 (or the pseudogene TRBV3-2) and TRBJ2-3; 12 bases align to TRBD2. After removal of 3 bases from V and 6 bases from J, the junction contained 10 bases not matched to a gene. From germline, CDR1 is LGHDT and CDR2 YNNKEL (reference sequence). The CDR3 is 17 amino acids. Here the CDR3 DNA reads TGTGCCAGCAGCCACTCTAGCGGGGGGGCCCTTTCCGATACGCAGTATTTT. Translating it yields CASSHSSGGALSDTQYF.

This clone has a single count. The rearrangement joins TRBV9 to TRBJ1-2; no firm D call. The CDR3 covers 15 residues. The germline gives CDR1 SGDLS, CDR2 YYNGEE. The V end was cut by 0 bases, the J end by 3 bases, with 12 bases between. CDR3 in DNA: TGTGCCAGCAGCGTAGAATGGGCTCCGGACTATGGCTACACCTTC. Translation gives CASSVEWAPDYGYTF.

This clone was recorded a few times. The chain uses TRBV6-6 and TRBJ1-1, with TRBD1 matching 8 bases. The CDR3 is made up of 18 amino acids. Trimming at V came to 5 bases and at J to 1 base, leaving 15 bases not matched to a gene. Germline V gene sequence: CDR1 MNHNY, CDR2 SVGAGI (reference sequence). The CDR3 DNA reads as TGTGCCAGCAGTCCCCGTGGGACAGGATTAATAGGGAACACTGAAGCTTTCTTT. This encodes CASSPRGTGLIGNTEAFF.

This clone is a singleton in its sample. The chain recombines TRBV3-1 (or the pseudogene TRBV3-2) with TRBJ2-1, with D uncertain. This CDR3 is 14 amino acids long. V lost 6 bases, J lost 5 bases, and 14 bases lay in between. Germline CDR1 LGHDT, CDR2 YNNKEL (reference sequence). CDR3 residues: CASSLELENNEQFF. The DNA of the CDR3 is TGTGCCAGCAGTCTCGAGCTAGAAAACAATGAGCAGTTCTTC.

V and J are TRBV28 and TRBJ2-7, with no clear D. CDR3 size: 12 residues. Trimming cost V 2 bases and J 8 bases, with 10 bases left between them. Germline lookup yields CDR1 MDHEN and CDR2 SYDVKM. The CDR3 DNA reads as TGTGCCAGCAGTTTAAGAACAACTAAGCAGTACTTC. Amino acids: CASSLRTTKQYF.

The chain joins TRBV28 to TRBJ2-5; the D gene is possibly TRBD1 (5 bases). Germline lookup yields CDR1 MDHEN and CDR2 SYDVKM. The germline V and J ends were trimmed by 4 bases and 5 bases, with 8 bases remaining between them. The CDR3 loop spans 12 amino acids. CDR3 coding DNA: TGTGCCAGCAGTTCCAGGGTGGAGACCCAGTACTTC. Translation gives CASSSRVETQYF. Supplemented by reference TRBV28 and TRBJ2-5, the full variable domain reads DVKVTQSSRYLVKRTGEKVFLECVQDMDHENMFWYRQDPGLGLRLIYFSYDVKMKEKGDIPEGYSVSREKKERFSLILESASTNQTSMYLCASSSRVETQYFGPGTRLLVL.

The chain is built from TRBV28 and TRBJ1-2; D may be TRBD1 (5 bases). CDR1 is MDHEN and CDR2 is SYDVKM in the germline V gene. Between the trimmed V and J ends, which lost 2 bases and 4 bases, there was a span of 8 bases. The CDR3 extends over 13 amino acids. The CDR3 region is CASSLDQGYGYTF. The CDR3 nucleotides read TGTGCCAGCAGTTTAGATCAGGGCTATGGCTACACCTTC.

V and J are TRBV19 and TRBJ1-2; no reliable D call. CDR3 length: 13 amino acids. The germline V gene encodes CDR1 LNHDA and CDR2 SQIVND (reference sequence). The V and J ends lost 9 bases and 4 bases respectively, with 15 bases between them. The CDR3: CASDRGYGYGYTF. CDR3 DNA sequence: TGTGCCAGCGATAGAGGGTACGGCTATGGCTACACCTTC.

V usage is TRBV6-5 and J usage is TRBJ1-2, with 7 nucleotides matching TRBD1. Germline V gene data show CDR1 as MNHEY and CDR2 as SVGAGI. J lost 7 bases, V lost 6 bases, and 8 bases had no gene match. The CDR3 is 13 amino acids. CDR3 coding DNA: TGTGCCAGCAGCGCCGACAGGGTGGTTGGCTACACCTTC. It is translated as CASSADRVVGYTF.

The chain recombines TRBV30 with TRBJ2-5, with D possibly matching TRBD1 (6 bases). V gave up 2 bases and J gave up 0 bases, with 16 bases separating them. CDR3 length: 16 amino acids. Germline CDR1 reads GTSNPN; CDR2 reads SVGIG (reference sequence). DNA for the CDR3: TGTGCCTGGAGTAAAGGACAGCTAGGACACCAAGAGACCCAGTACTTC. Its protein is CAWSKGQLGHQETQYF.

The V gene is TRBV18, the J gene TRBJ2-7; a weak D match, TRBD1 (5 bases). There are 12 residues in the CDR3. V gave up 3 bases and J gave up 5 bases, with 8 bases separating them. CDR1 and CDR2 from the germline V gene are KGHSH and LQKENI. CDR3 protein: CASSPDTHEQYF. The CDR3 coding sequence is TGTGCCAGCTCACCGGACACCCACGAGCAGTACTTC.

V is TRBV24-1 and J is TRBJ2-1; 7 nucleotides match TRBD1. The CDR3 has 15 residues. From germline, CDR1 is KGHDR and CDR2 SFDVKD. The V segment lost 3 bases and the J segment 2 bases; nucleotides outside the gene matches: 3. CDR3 in DNA: TGTGCCACCAGTGATCCCGGGACAGCCTACAATGAGCAGTTCTTC. Its protein product is CATSDPGTAYNEQFF.

In its sample, this clone was seen once. The chain employs TRBV30 and TRBJ1-4; the match to TRBD1 covers 10 bases. CDR3 length equals 16 residues. The V gene's germline CDR1 is GTSNPN and CDR2 SVGIG (reference sequence). J was trimmed by 0 bases and V by 1 base; bases with no gene match: 2. This chain's CDR3 is CAWSGGQGTTNEKLFF. In DNA form, the CDR3 reads TGTGCCTGGAGTGGGGGACAGGGGACAACTAATGAAAAACTGTTTTTT.

This chain links TRBV10-3 with TRBJ2-7; TRBD1 is a possible D gene (6 bases). CDR1 is ENHRY and CDR2 is SYGVKD in the germline V gene. The CDR3 runs to 14 residues. Trimming cost V 10 bases and J 0 bases, with 16 bases left between them. CDR3 sequence: CATRLPGDSYEQYF. Written as DNA, the CDR3 is TGTGCCACCAGACTACCAGGGGACTCCTACGAGCAGTACTTC.

V is TRBV2 and J is TRBJ2-1, with 10 nucleotides matching TRBD2. Germline V gives CDR1 SNHLY, CDR2 FYNNEI. Trimming at V came to 4 bases and at J to 4 bases, leaving 4 bases not matched to a gene. The CDR3 is 15 amino acids. CDR3: CASSASGGAYNEQFF. The CDR3 bases are TGTGCCAGCAGTGCTAGCGGGGGCGCGTACAATGAGCAGTTCTTC.

The V call is TRBV5-1, the J call TRBJ1-2, with 9 bases identical to TRBD1. Germline V gene lookup returns CDR1 SGHRS and CDR2 YFSETQ. V lost 4 bases to trimming and J lost 8 bases; unmatched junction nucleotides: 9. The length of the CDR3 is 14 residues. The CDR3 DNA sequence: TGCGCCAGCAGCGCAATACAGGGGGCAGAAGGCTACACCTTC. Its protein product is CASSAIQGAEGYTF.

The J gene is TRBJ2-7, the V gene TRBV10-3, with 7 nucleotides matching TRBD1. CDR1 and CDR2 (germline): ENHRY, SYGVKD. This CDR3 has 13 amino acids. V lost 10 bases to trimming and J lost 2 bases; unmatched junction nucleotides: 8. In nucleotides, the CDR3 is TGTGCCACCGAAGGGGGCTCCACCTACGAGCAGTACTTC. This codes for CATEGGSTYEQYF.

The rearrangement joins TRBV5-1 to TRBJ2-2; D gene unclear. V lost 3 bases and J 1 base, leaving 4 bases between the germline ends. Germline CDR1 is SGHRS and CDR2 is YFSETQ. The CDR3 is 13 amino acids. The CDR3 DNA sequence: TGCGCCAGCAGCTCAGGGAACACCGGGGAGCTGTTTTTT. Its translation: CASSSGNTGELFF.

The V call is TRBV25-1, the J call TRBJ1-4, with D unresolved. V dropped 2 bases and J dropped 3 bases, with 7 bases sitting between them. The CDR3 loop spans 14 amino acids. Germline values: CDR1 MGHDK, CDR2 SYGVNS. CDR3 coding DNA: TGTGCCAGCAGTGAAACAGTCTCTAATGAAAAACTGTTTTTT. As protein: CASSETVSNEKLFF.

The V gene is TRBV9, the J gene TRBJ1-1, with unresolved D. Trimming shortened V by 0 bases and J by 7 bases, and 7 bases separated the two germline ends. Germline loops: CDR1 SGDLS, CDR2 YYNGEE. There are 12 residues in the CDR3. CDR3 sequence reads: CASSVGLDEAFF. The CDR3 coding sequence is TGTGCCAGCAGCGTAGGGCTCGATGAAGCTTTCTTT.

V and J are TRBV28 and TRBJ1-2; tentative D call: TRBD1 (6 bases). Trimming pared 4 bases from V and 2 bases from J, leaving 14 bases between. Per germline, CDR1 MDHEN and CDR2 SYDVKM. This CDR3 has 15 amino acids. CDR3 DNA: TGTGCCAGCAGTTCACTAACAGGGTTAAACTATGGCTACACCTTC. Protein: CASSSLTGLNYGYTF.

The V and J genes are TRBV4-1 and TRBJ2-7; 10 nucleotides agree with TRBD1. The germline CDR1 and CDR2 sequences are MGHRA and YSYEKL. Trimming took 4 bases from V and 12 from J; bases not matched to a gene: 9. The CDR3 is 13 residues long. In DNA, the CDR3 is TGCGCCAGCAGCCCACGGGCGGGACAGGGGACGTACTTC. Protein sequence: CASSPRAGQGTYF.